This T cell receptor (beta chain) comes out of a study of blood T cell repertoires in COVID-19. Across the whole study: The origin of the acute and convalescent COVID-19 samples was the United States, Italy and Spain. The analysed material was cDNA or gDNA that came from T cells, B-cell-depleted T cells, or PBMCs.

Looked up from germline, CDR1 is SEHNR and CDR2 is FQNEAQ (reference sequence). CDR3 size: 14 residues. V gave up 1 base and J gave up 5 bases, with 6 bases separating them. The authors' processing: Reference gene primer amplification yielded estimated nucleated cell counts. Data came from immunoSEQ multiplex PCR; TCRdb stores just in-frame clones and leaves some out. The DNA gave D and trimming, while V, J and clone size come from that table. Here the sample spans approximately 50,000 clones, roughly 78% being singletons. The chain employs TRBV7-9 and TRBJ1-6, with D maybe TRBD1 (5 bases). Sequencing was done on a sample of peripheral blood. The clonotype comes from a man between 65 and 85 years old with acute or convalescent COVID-19. The CDR3 DNA is TGTGCCAGCAGCTTAGGACAGAATAATTCACCCCTCCACTTT. Translation gives CASSLGQNNSPLHF. Supplemented by reference TRBV7-9 and TRBJ1-6, the full variable domain reads DTGVSQNPRHKITKRGQNVTFRCDPISEHNRLYWYRQTLGQGPEFLTYFQNEAQLEKSRLLSDRFSAERPKGSFSTLEIQRTEQGDSAMYLCASSLGQNNSPLHFGNGTRLTVT.